What follows are 29 T cell receptor beta chains derived from one specimen sequenced in a study of blood T cell repertoires in COVID-19 (TCRdb year 2020). Receptor amplification or capture employed the immunoSEQ multiplex PCR assay. Entries here come from immuneACCESS through TCRdb and include only in-frame sequences with V and J called. Some clones fail to appear in such tables; in the studies checked, an unresolved V gene covers under half of the shortfall, and the cause of the remainder is unknown. The sample records some 230,000 clones, approximately 81% of which are singletons. 2.9% of the sample rests with the top ten. Sequenced sample: peripheral blood. The receptors stem from a man aged 45-65 years who had recovered from COVID-19.

V gene TRBV28 combines with J gene TRBJ2-1, with 9 positions matching TRBD1. Looked up from germline, CDR1 is MDHEN and CDR2 is SYDVKM. Trimming at V came to 6 bases and at J to 0 bases, leaving 6 bases not matched to a gene. The CDR3 is made up of 16 amino acids. CDR3 nucleotide sequence: TGTGCCAGCAGCACCTCGGGACAGGGCTCCTACAATGAGCAGTTCTTC. Amino acid sequence: CASSTSGQGSYNEQFF.

The chain couples TRBV13 to TRBJ2-7; 14 nucleotides align to TRBD2. This CDR3 region has 14 residues. Germline V gene data show CDR1 as PRHDT and CDR2 as FYEKMQ (reference sequence). J gave up 6 bases and V 3 bases, and 1 base lay outside the gene matches. This CDR3 is CASSLGLAGAEQYF. As DNA, the CDR3 is TGTGCCAGCAGCTTGGGACTAGCGGGAGCCGAGCAGTACTTC.

The chain recombines TRBV28 with TRBJ2-2; D may be TRBD2 (6 bases). V lost 6 bases, J lost 7 bases, and 15 bases lay in between. CDR3 length equals 14 residues. CDR1 MDHEN and CDR2 SYDVKM come from the germline V gene. DNA of the CDR3: TGTGCCAGCAGCCCCTCAGGGACTCACGGGGAGCTGTTTTTT. This encodes CASSPSGTHGELFF.

J is TRBJ2-1 and V is TRBV5-1, with D maybe TRBD2 (6 bases). Germline CDR1 reads SGHRS; CDR2 reads YFSETQ. The CDR3 consists of 15 residues. V was pared by 2 bases and J by 9 bases, with 18 bases between. CDR3 amino acids: CASSFTRGPQSEQFF. CDR3 nucleotide sequence: TGCGCCAGCAGCTTCACGCGGGGTCCTCAAAGTGAGCAGTTCTTC.

V is TRBV5-4 and J is TRBJ2-2; 13 nucleotides line up with TRBD2. Losses at the gene ends were 4 bases for V and 7 bases for J; bases not matched to a gene: 19. This CDR3 comprises 20 residues. The germline gives CDR1 SGHNT, CDR2 YYREEE (reference sequence). CDR3 DNA sequence: TGTGCCAGCAGCCCCCGGACGGGTCAGAGGACTAGCGGGAGTATCGGGGAGCTGTTTTTT. Protein: CASSPRTGQRTSGSIGELFF.

The DNA for the CDR3 is TGCGCCAGCAGCTTAGCCGGGACTTACAATGAGCAGTTCTTC. The encoded protein is CASSLAGTYNEQFF. The chain employs TRBV5-1 and TRBJ2-1; D is perhaps TRBD2 (6 bases). CDR3 length equals 14 residues. Germline V gene data show CDR1 as SGHRS and CDR2 as YFSETQ. Deletions cut 2 bases from V and 4 bases from J, with 10 bases between.

V is TRBV9 and J is TRBJ2-3; weak D call: TRBD1 (6 bases). Trimming pared 0 bases from V and 1 base from J, leaving 9 bases between. The CDR3 length is 15 residues. Germline lookup yields CDR1 SGDLS and CDR2 YYNGEE. This CDR3 reads CASSVEGQRTDTQYF. DNA for the CDR3: TGTGCCAGCAGCGTAGAAGGACAGCGCACAGATACGCAGTATTTT.

The genes are TRBV28 and TRBJ2-3; 10 positions match TRBD2. CDR1 is MDHEN, CDR2 SYDVKM, per germline. The CDR3 spans 14 residues. Trimming at V came to 5 bases and at J to 7 bases, leaving 6 bases not matched to a gene. CDR3 sequence: CASSAGLAANTQYF. The DNA for the CDR3 is TGTGCCAGCAGTGCAGGACTAGCGGCAAATACGCAGTATTTT.

This clone has a count of ten or more. The V call is TRBV29-1, the J call TRBJ2-7, with TRBD2 identical over 10 bases. CDR1 is SQVTM and CDR2 is ANQGSEA in the germline V gene. V was pared by 7 bases and J by 7 bases, with 19 bases of the junction left unmatched. The CDR3 is 16 amino acids. The DNA of the CDR3 is TGCAGCGCTCTATGGGCCGGGCTAGCGGGAGCGCGGGAGCAGTACTTC. Its protein product is CSALWAGLAGAREQYF.

Written as DNA, the CDR3 is TGTGCCAGCAGCCAAAAATTCTCTAGCGGCTTAATGGATACGCAGTATTTT. Translating it yields CASSQKFSSGLMDTQYF. The rearrangement uses TRBV4-2 and TRBJ2-3; 7 bases map to TRBD2. There are 17 residues in the CDR3. The germline V gene encodes CDR1 LGHNA and CDR2 YNFKEQ. The ends lost 2 bases at V and 6 bases at J; junction bases unmatched: 14.

The gene calls are TRBV10-1 and TRBJ2-5; 8 bases line up with TRBD1. Trimming cost V 8 bases and J 0 bases; bases outside gene matches: 8. Germline CDR1 reads WNHNN; CDR2 reads SYGVQD (reference sequence). The CDR3 contains 15 residues. The CDR3 loop reads CASPDRDMYQETQYF. The CDR3 nucleotides are TGCGCCAGCCCGGACAGGGACATGTACCAAGAGACCCAGTACTTC.

V usage is TRBV9 and J usage is TRBJ2-7; 9 positions agree with TRBD1. V lost 4 bases, J lost 2 bases, and 16 bases stayed unmatched. Germline CDR1 reads SGDLS; CDR2 reads YYNGEE. This CDR3 is built from 18 residues. The CDR3: CASSPSPGTGIGTYEQYF. The CDR3 coding sequence is TGTGCCAGCAGCCCAAGTCCCGGGACAGGGATCGGGACCTACGAGCAGTACTTC.

As to this clone: Different DNA sequences within this sample yield the same CDR3. The chain links TRBV7-9 to TRBJ1-5; unclear D gene. The CDR3 loop spans 14 amino acids. From germline, CDR1 is SEHNR and CDR2 FQNEAQ (reference sequence). Deletions cut 0 bases from V and 2 bases from J, with 5 bases between. In nucleotides, the CDR3 is TGTGCCAGCAGCTTAGCCGGGGGCAATCAGCCCCAGCATTTT. This codes for CASSLAGGNQPQHF.

This clone appeared a single time. V usage is TRBV6-5 and J usage is TRBJ2-7; D is ambiguous. This CDR3 is 15 amino acids long. Trimming left V 1 base short and J 5 bases short, with 15 bases between. The V gene's germline CDR1 is MNHEY and CDR2 SVGAGI. The CDR3 is CASSYLMAVPNEQYF. DNA of the CDR3: TGTGCCAGCAGTTACTTGATGGCGGTACCTAACGAGCAGTACTTC.

V gene TRBV10-2 combines with J gene TRBJ2-5; TRBD1 matches at 9 bases. The CDR3 sequence is 19 residues long. From germline, CDR1 is WSHSY and CDR2 SAAADI. Germline trimming cut 3 bases from V and 1 base from J; bases unmatched to any gene: 15. The CDR3 loop reads CASSEDGGTGPSIQETQYF. The CDR3 coding sequence is TGCGCCAGCAGTGAAGACGGCGGGACAGGGCCCTCGATCCAAGAGACCCAGTACTTC.

Here the CDR3 reads CATSDPDRVEGYTF. CDR3 coding DNA: TGTGCCACCAGTGATCCTGACAGGGTGGAGGGCTACACCTTC. The rearrangement uses TRBV24-1 and TRBJ1-2; TRBD1 matches 7 bases. CDR1 and CDR2 from the germline V gene are KGHDR and SFDVKD. The CDR3 consists of 14 residues. Germline trimming cut 3 bases from V and 8 bases from J; bases unmatched to any gene: 8.

This clone was seen a single time. The V and J genes are TRBV15 and TRBJ2-2; maybe TRBD2 (6 bases). The CDR3 runs to 19 residues. The V and J ends lost 9 bases and 2 bases respectively, with 28 bases between them. The germline gives CDR1 LNHNV, CDR2 YYDKDF (reference sequence). CDR3 coding DNA: TGTGCCACGGGCCCCGCGGGGCCACAAAATCTCGATAACACCGGGGAGCTGTTTTTT. The encoded protein is CATGPAGPQNLDNTGELFF.

The V call is TRBV6-5, the J call TRBJ1-2; a weak D match, TRBD1 (6 bases). V was pared by 1 base and J by 8 bases, with 14 bases between. The CDR3 length is 14 residues. Germline CDR1 and CDR2: MNHEY and SVGAGI. CDR3 DNA: TGTGCCAGCAGTTACTTGACAGGAACCGGAGGCTACACCTTC. Its translation is CASSYLTGTGGYTF.

This sequence joins TRBV5-1 and TRBJ1-1, with D hard to call. The CDR3 consists of 15 residues. V was cut by 2 bases and J by 1 base, with 12 bases left in between. Germline V lookup: CDR1 SGHRS, CDR2 YFSETQ. CDR3 coding DNA: TGCGCCAGCAGCTTAATAGAGTCGGGGAACACTGAAGCTTTCTTT. Protein sequence: CASSLIESGNTEAFF.

The rearrangement uses TRBV28 and TRBJ1-1; 12 nucleotides match TRBD1. CDR3 length: 15 residues. Trimming removed 7 bases from V and 3 bases from J; junction bases left unmatched: 6. Per the germline V gene, CDR1 is MDHEN and CDR2 is SYDVKM. Written as DNA, the CDR3 is TGTGCCAGCATCTCCCGGGACAGGGGGCACACTGAAGCTTTCTTT. Amino acids: CASISRDRGHTEAFF.

The chain uses TRBV7-2 and TRBJ2-5, with 12 bases lining up with TRBD2. This CDR3 is 16 amino acids long. Germline-derived CDR1 and CDR2 are SGHTA and FQGNSA. Trimming removed 1 base from V and 6 bases from J; junction bases left unmatched: 6. The CDR3 DNA sequence: TGTGCCAGCAGCTTAGGGACTAGCGGGATACGAAAGACCCAGTACTTC. It is translated as CASSLGTSGIRKTQYF.

Concerning this clone itself: The sample has other DNA sequences that encode this CDR3 too. The chain is built from TRBV27 and TRBJ2-7, with 10 bases matching TRBD1. The CDR3 is 14 residues long. The junction had 1 base not matched to a gene; V was cut back by 3 bases and J by 2 bases. Germline V lookup: CDR1 MNHEY, CDR2 SMNVEV (reference sequence). DNA of the CDR3: TGTGCCAGCAGTTTGGGACAGGGGCCCTACGAGCAGTACTTC. It translates to CASSLGQGPYEQYF.

The count of this clone is one. This rearrangement joins TRBV27 to TRBJ2-6; TRBD2 might be the D (6 bases). This CDR3 region has 16 residues. Germline values: CDR1 MNHEY, CDR2 SMNVEV (reference sequence). V lost 4 bases to trimming and J lost 6 bases, with 16 bases between them. CDR3 in DNA: TGTGCCAGCAGTTCACACTCGGGGGTTCCGGCCAACGTCCTGACTTTC. Residues: CASSSHSGVPANVLTF.

The J gene is TRBJ2-5, the V gene TRBV5-1, with 7 nucleotides matching TRBD1. V gave up 5 bases and J gave up 5 bases; unmatched junction bases: 9. Germline lookup yields CDR1 SGHRS and CDR2 YFSETQ. This CDR3 has 14 amino acids. The CDR3: CASSTGTVSETQYF. The CDR3 nucleotides read TGCGCCAGCAGTACCGGGACAGTCTCGGAGACCCAGTACTTC.

The rearrangement links TRBV4-1 to TRBJ2-1, with a tentative D call TRBD2 (5 bases). The CDR3 totals 16 residues. CDR1 is MGHRA, CDR2 YSYEKL, per germline. V was clipped by 4 bases and J by 8 bases, with 21 bases between them. The CDR3 sequence is CASSRTRSLVSDEQFF. In DNA, the CDR3 is TGCGCCAGCAGCCGCACTAGATCGTTGGTATCGGATGAGCAGTTCTTC.

The chain is built from TRBV7-8 and TRBJ1-2; D is unresolved. The CDR3 length is 15 residues. V was shortened by 0 bases and J by 2 bases, with 10 bases between the two germline ends. CDR1 and CDR2 (germline): SGHVS, FQNEAQ. CDR3 nucleotide sequence: TGTGCCAGCAGCTTAGCCGGGGAGGGCAACTATGGCTACACCTTC. The encoded protein is CASSLAGEGNYGYTF.

This sequence joins TRBV9 and TRBJ2-3, with D possibly matching TRBD2 (6 bases). Germline V gene data show CDR1 as SGDLS and CDR2 as YYNGEE. The V end lost 3 bases, the J end lost 5 bases, and 16 bases lay between the germline ends. The CDR3 extends over 15 amino acids. Here the CDR3 DNA reads TGTGCCAGCAGCGCGACCAATAGCGGAATAGATACGCAGTATTTT. Its translation is CASSATNSGIDTQYF.

This clone was recorded once. V gene TRBV3-1 (or the pseudogene TRBV3-2) combines with J gene TRBJ2-7, with D hard to call. V shed 2 bases and J shed 3 bases, with 11 bases lying between them. In germline, CDR1 is LGHDT, CDR2 YNNKEL (reference sequence). This CDR3 has 14 residues. CDR3 protein: CASSQNLDRYEQYF. The CDR3 region has the DNA TGTGCCAGCAGCCAAAATCTAGATCGCTACGAGCAGTACTTC.

V and J are TRBV3-1 (or the pseudogene TRBV3-2) and TRBJ2-7; D remains ambiguous. CDR3 length: 12 amino acids. The V end was cut by 1 base, the J end by 7 bases, with 8 bases between. Germline-derived CDR1 and CDR2 are LGHDT and YNNKEL (reference sequence). The CDR3 reads CASSQVDSEQYF. CDR3 nucleotides: TGTGCCAGCAGCCAAGTAGACTCAGAGCAGTACTTC.